What follows are 32 T cell receptor beta chains derived from one specimen sequenced in a study of Ad26.COV2.S vaccination and SARS-CoV-2 variants. Only in-frame clones appear in the TCRdb table, and some are missing; sequencing was by immunoSEQ multiplex PCR. The sample contains 250,000 to 300,000 clones, about 90% of which appear only once. Treatment denoted: approximately 18 received Ad26.COV2.S at low or high dose, single or two shots; five or six received placebo; per-sample allocation not given. Samples were taken on day 63 after the first vaccine or placebo injection. The specimen was peripheral blood, collected in a trial of Ad26.COV2.S vaccine versus placebo. The receptors stem from a person between 18 and 65 years old who received the Ad26.COV2.S COVID-19 vaccine or a placebo.

The CDR3, as DNA: TGTGCCAGCAGTCCAGGGGCCCGTTCACCCCTCCACTTT. Translated, it gives CASSPGARSPLHF. This sequence joins TRBV12-3 or TRBV12-4 and TRBJ1-6; D may be TRBD1 (6 bases). The germline V and J ends were trimmed by 5 bases and 9 bases, with 11 bases remaining between them. The CDR3 is 13 residues long.

J is TRBJ1-2 and V is TRBV19; the D is unclear. Between the trimmed V and J ends, which lost 2 bases and 0 bases, there was a span of 4 bases. CDR3 size: 13 residues. The germline CDR1 and CDR2 sequences are LNHDA and SQIVND (reference sequence). The CDR3 sequence: CASSINTNYGYTF. Written as DNA, the CDR3 is TGTGCCAGTAGTATAAATACTAACTATGGCTACACCTTC.

The rearrangement links TRBV7-3 to TRBJ2-1, with D perhaps matching TRBD1 (5 bases). Trimming pared 5 bases from V and 0 bases from J, leaving 8 bases between. CDR3 size: 14 residues. Germline V gives CDR1 SGHTA, CDR2 FQGTGA. The CDR3 coding sequence is TGTGCCAGCAGCCCCGACAGCTCCTACAATGAGCAGTTCTTC. Protein product: CASSPDSSYNEQFF.

V gene TRBV10-3 combines with J gene TRBJ2-6; no clear D. V lost 4 bases to trimming and J lost 2 bases, with 15 bases between them. The CDR3 has 17 residues. Germline CDR1 is ENHRY and CDR2 is SYGVKD. CDR3 region: CAISGVAGSPGANVLTF. CDR3 DNA: TGTGCCATCAGTGGGGTCGCCGGTTCCCCTGGGGCCAACGTCCTGACTTTC.

The rearrangement links TRBV11-3 to TRBJ2-2, with 7 positions matching TRBD2. Germline lookup yields CDR1 SGHNT and CDR2 YENEEA. V trimming: 1 base; J trimming: 0 bases; junction bases outside the gene matches: 5. This CDR3 has 17 residues. CDR3 coding DNA: TGTGCCAGCAGCTTAGGTAGTAGCGGGCCGAACACCGGGGAGCTGTTTTTT. Residues: CASSLGSSGPNTGELFF.

V is TRBV6-5 and J is TRBJ2-7; tentatively, D is TRBD1 (6 bases). Germline V gives CDR1 MNHEY, CDR2 SVGAGI. The CDR3 is made up of 13 amino acids. V was shortened by 5 bases and J by 3 bases, with 11 bases between the two germline ends. Here the CDR3 DNA reads TGTGCCAGCAGTAAGCAACAGGGCTACGAGCAGTACTTC. This gives the protein CASSKQQGYEQYF.

The V and J genes are TRBV15 and TRBJ2-7; 10 bases align to TRBD2. The CDR3 extends over 18 amino acids. J lost 6 bases, V lost 0 bases, and 14 bases had no gene match. Germline CDR1 reads LNHNV; CDR2 reads YYDKDF (reference sequence). This chain's CDR3 is CATSREAAGGRRGSEQYF. CDR3 DNA sequence: TGTGCCACCAGCAGAGAAGCAGCGGGGGGGCGGCGTGGGAGCGAGCAGTACTTC.

This clone was observed a handful of times. The J gene is TRBJ1-2, the V gene TRBV4-3, with D possibly matching TRBD1 (5 bases). This CDR3 has 15 residues. Trimming left V 0 bases short and J 6 bases short, with 14 bases between. CDR1 is LGHNA and CDR2 is YSLEER in the germline V gene. DNA for the CDR3: TGCGCCAGCAGCCAAGACGAGGGGTTTTCTGATGGCTACACCTTC. This translates into CASSQDEGFSDGYTF.

The chain is built from TRBV2 and TRBJ1-1; 9 nucleotides match TRBD1. CDR1 and CDR2 (germline): SNHLY, FYNNEI. V shed 3 bases, J shed 3 bases, and the junction held 5 bases outside the gene matches. The length of the CDR3 is 15 residues. CDR3 loop: CASSEDRGRYTEAFF. The CDR3 bases are TGTGCCAGCAGTGAGGACAGGGGCAGGTACACTGAAGCTTTCTTT.

The chain recombines TRBV18 with TRBJ2-5; possibly TRBD2 for D (6 bases). V lost 0 bases and J 13 bases, leaving 15 bases between the germline ends. The CDR3 sequence is 13 residues long. Germline V gene lookup returns CDR1 KGHSH and CDR2 LQKENI. This CDR3 reads CASSPPGEAATYF. The CDR3 region has the DNA TGTGCCAGCTCACCACCCGGGGAGGCCGCGACGTACTTC.

V and J are TRBV19 and TRBJ1-1, with D possibly matching TRBD1 (6 bases). Per germline, CDR1 LNHDA and CDR2 SQIVND (reference sequence). The CDR3 spans 15 residues. The germline V and J ends were trimmed by 5 bases and 1 base, with 14 bases remaining between them. CDR3 in amino acids: CASSGNRVRNTEAFF. CDR3 coding DNA: TGTGCCAGTAGTGGTAACAGGGTCCGGAACACTGAAGCTTTCTTT.

The chain recombines TRBV29-1 with TRBJ2-7; D is unresolved. Germline assignment: CDR1 SQVTM and CDR2 ANQGSEA. This CDR3 comprises 13 residues. Between the trimmed V and J ends, which lost 4 bases and 1 base, there was a span of 11 bases. The chain's CDR3 is CSVVDGKSYEQYF. In DNA form, the CDR3 reads TGCAGCGTTGTTGACGGTAAATCCTACGAGCAGTACTTC.

This chain connects TRBV5-5 to TRBJ2-3, with TRBD2 matching 10 bases. J lost 1 base, V lost 1 base, and 6 bases had no gene match. Germline V gene sequence: CDR1 SGHKS, CDR2 YYEKEE (reference sequence). The CDR3 is 17 amino acids. In DNA form, the CDR3 reads TGTGCCAGCAGCTTGAGTAGCGGGGGGACTCGCACAGATACGCAGTATTTT. It encodes CASSLSSGGTRTDTQYF.

This chain connects TRBV7-9 to TRBJ1-1; 7 nucleotides line up with TRBD1. The J segment lost 2 bases and the V segment lost 3 bases, leaving 3 bases of the junction unmatched. Germline V gives CDR1 SEHNR, CDR2 FQNEAQ (reference sequence). The length of the CDR3 is 14 residues. The CDR3 nucleotides read TGTGCCAGCAGCTTGGGACAGTACAACACTGAAGCTTTCTTT. Protein sequence: CASSLGQYNTEAFF.

J is TRBJ1-1 and V is TRBV30; 10 bases are shared with TRBD1. CDR1 is GTSNPN, CDR2 SVGIG, per germline (reference sequence). The CDR3 has 15 residues. Unmatched junction bases numbered 7, after V lost 0 bases and J lost 6 bases. CDR3: CAWSVARQGAAEAFF. DNA of the CDR3: TGTGCCTGGAGTGTGGCGCGACAGGGGGCGGCTGAAGCTTTCTTT.

The count of this clone is one. The chain employs TRBV1 and TRBJ2-3; the table's D call TRBD2 went unverified against the DNA. TRBV1 is listed as a pseudogene. The CDR3 has 16 amino acids. The CDR3 DNA follows: TGCACCAGCAGCCACCAAGCGGGTGGTAACACAGATACGCAGTATTTT. Protein product: CTSSHQAGGNTDTQYF.

The genes are TRBV5-1 and TRBJ2-1, with 9 bases identical to TRBD2. Germline V gives CDR1 SGHRS, CDR2 YFSETQ. The junction had 8 bases not matched to a gene; V was cut back by 0 bases and J by 4 bases. The CDR3 is made up of 17 amino acids. Written as DNA, the CDR3 is TGCGCCAGCAGCTTGGCCAAGACTAGCGGCGAATACAATGAGCAGTTCTTC. The encoded protein is CASSLAKTSGEYNEQFF.

The chain links TRBV6-5 to TRBJ1-1; 7 bases are shared with TRBD1. Germline V gene sequence: CDR1 MNHEY, CDR2 SVGAGI. V trimming: 6 bases; J trimming: 2 bases; junction bases outside the gene matches: 3. The CDR3 contains 13 residues. In nucleotides, the CDR3 is TGTGCCAGCAGGGACAGGATAAACACTGAAGCTTTCTTT. Amino acids: CASRDRINTEAFF.

The chain is built from TRBV14 and TRBJ2-1, with D possibly TRBD2 on 6 matching bases. Germline CDR1 is SGHDN and CDR2 is FVKESK. The CDR3 covers 15 residues. V lost 4 bases and J 2 bases, leaving 12 bases between the germline ends. CDR3 protein: CASSLRLVTYNEQFF. The CDR3 nucleotides read TGTGCCAGCAGCCTTAGACTAGTTACCTACAATGAGCAGTTCTTC. Complete variable domain (other parts from reference TRBV14 and TRBJ2-1): EAGVTQFPSHSVIEKGQTVTLRCDPISGHDNLYWYRRVMGKEIKFLLHFVKESKQDESGMPNNRFLAERTGGTYSTLKVQPAELEDSGVYFCASSLRLVTYNEQFFGPGTRLTVL.

This chain joins TRBV18 and TRBJ2-1; possibly TRBD1 for D (5 bases). Germline values: CDR1 KGHSH, CDR2 LQKENI. The CDR3 contains 13 residues. Trimming left V 5 bases short and J 5 bases short, with 10 bases between. CDR3 coding DNA: TGTGCCAGCTCAATCGACAGTAACAATGAGCAGTTCTTC. It encodes CASSIDSNNEQFF.

The chain has TRBV28 and TRBJ1-2, with 8 bases identical to TRBD1. J was trimmed by 6 bases and V by 8 bases; bases with no gene match: 8. The CDR3 extends over 13 amino acids. Germline-derived CDR1 and CDR2 are MDHEN and SYDVKM. This CDR3 reads CASAPGQGDGYTF. The CDR3 coding sequence is TGTGCCAGCGCCCCAGGACAGGGAGATGGCTACACCTTC.

V usage is TRBV27 and J usage is TRBJ2-3; no reliable D call. This CDR3 has 15 amino acids. V lost 5 bases and J lost 4, with 16 bases in between. Germline V lookup: CDR1 MNHEY, CDR2 SMNVEV (reference sequence). DNA for the CDR3: TGTGCCAGCAGTCTTAGTTTTATAGTGGCAGATACGCAGTATTTT. As protein: CASSLSFIVADTQYF.

The V gene is TRBV5-6, the J gene TRBJ2-5; D is perhaps TRBD1 (5 bases). Looked up from germline, CDR1 is SGHDT and CDR2 is YYEEEE. V was clipped by 3 bases and J by 8 bases, with 8 bases between them. CDR3 length equals 11 residues. The CDR3 nucleotides read TGTGCCAGCAGCTCCCAGGGTACCCAGTACTTC. Translated: CASSSQGTQYF. Supplemented by reference TRBV5-6 and TRBJ2-5, the full variable domain reads DAGVTQSPTHLIKTRGQQVTLRCSPKSGHDTVSWYQQALGQGPQFIFQYYEEEERQRGNFPDRFSGHQFPNYSSELNVNALLLGDSALYLCASSSQGTQYFGPGTRLLVL.

This chain connects TRBV5-1 to TRBJ1-3; TRBD1 agrees at 9 bases. Losses at the gene ends were 4 bases for V and 4 bases for J; bases not matched to a gene: 6. This CDR3 has 15 residues. Germline values: CDR1 SGHRS, CDR2 YFSETQ. The CDR3 reads CASSPTGGLGNTIYF. As DNA, the CDR3 is TGCGCCAGCAGCCCGACAGGGGGTTTAGGAAACACCATATATTTT.

CDR3 sequence: CASSIQPGNTEAFF. CDR3 nucleotides: TGTGCCAGTAGTATCCAACCAGGGAACACTGAAGCTTTCTTT. The chain has TRBV19 and TRBJ1-1; D is unresolved. With 3 bases removed from V and 1 base from J, the gap between germline ends came to 9 bases. Per the germline V gene, CDR1 is LNHDA and CDR2 is SQIVND (reference sequence). The CDR3 runs to 14 residues.

The rearrangement uses TRBV10-3 and TRBJ2-3, with TRBD2 matching 9 bases. Germline values: CDR1 ENHRY, CDR2 SYGVKD. The length of the CDR3 is 13 residues. V was clipped by 8 bases and J by 5 bases; unmatched bases: 5. The CDR3 loop is CAIRAGGGDTQYF. The CDR3 bases are TGTGCCATCCGAGCGGGGGGCGGAGATACGCAGTATTTT.

This clone was seen just once. This rearrangement joins TRBV6-5 to TRBJ1-5; D possibly corresponds to TRBD1 (5 bases). Germline V lookup: CDR1 MNHEY, CDR2 SVGAGI. Trimming left V 7 bases short and J 3 bases short, with 13 bases between. This CDR3 region has 14 residues. CDR3 residues: CASNDGAHNQPQHF. DNA for the CDR3: TGTGCCAGCAACGACGGGGCCCACAATCAGCCCCAGCATTTT.

DNA for the CDR3: TGTGCCAGCTCACCTTGGGATTCCTACAATGAGCAGTTCTTC. Its translation is CASSPWDSYNEQFF. The rearrangement joins TRBV18 to TRBJ2-1; D unresolved. CDR1 and CDR2 from the germline V gene are KGHSH and LQKENI. The CDR3 covers 14 residues. V lost 3 bases and J lost 1, with 7 bases in between.

This clone is a singleton in its sample. The chain combines TRBV7-9 with TRBJ2-1; 8 bases map to TRBD2. Trimming at V came to 5 bases and at J to 3 bases, leaving 6 bases not matched to a gene. The V gene's germline CDR1 is SEHNR and CDR2 FQNEAQ (reference sequence). CDR3 length: 15 residues. The CDR3 loop is CASSPSGSNYNEQFF. The CDR3 nucleotides read TGTGCCAGCAGCCCGAGCGGGAGTAACTACAATGAGCAGTTCTTC. The full variable domain, completed using reference TRBV7-9 and TRBJ2-1, is DTGVSQNPRHKITKRGQNVTFRCDPISEHNRLYWYRQTLGQGPEFLTYFQNEAQLEKSRLLSDRFSAERPKGSFSTLEIQRTEQGDSAMYLCASSPSGSNYNEQFFGPGTRLTVL.

In this sample, this clone turned up once. The chain joins TRBV6-5 to TRBJ1-3; the D is unclear. The CDR3 has 14 amino acids. The germline gives CDR1 MNHEY, CDR2 SVGAGI. Trimming removed 5 bases at V and 0 bases at J, with 8 bases between. The CDR3 DNA reads as TGTGCCAGCAGTCTAGATCGCTCTGGAAACACCATATATTTT. Translated, it gives CASSLDRSGNTIYF.

The genes are TRBV7-8 and TRBJ2-7; 7 bases match TRBD2. The CDR3 loop spans 13 amino acids. Germline V gene lookup returns CDR1 SGHVS and CDR2 FQNEAQ. V was pared by 5 bases and J by 10 bases, with 11 bases of the junction left unmatched. CDR3 residues: CASSRAPGRGQYF. DNA for the CDR3: TGTGCCAGCAGCCGAGCGCCGGGGAGGGGACAGTACTTC.

The rearrangement uses TRBV27 and TRBJ2-7; the D is unclear. Germline V gene lookup returns CDR1 MNHEY and CDR2 SMNVEV (reference sequence). The CDR3 loop spans 8 amino acids. CDR3 residues: CASNHAEV. The CDR3 DNA reads TGTGCCAGCAATCACGCGGAGGTC.